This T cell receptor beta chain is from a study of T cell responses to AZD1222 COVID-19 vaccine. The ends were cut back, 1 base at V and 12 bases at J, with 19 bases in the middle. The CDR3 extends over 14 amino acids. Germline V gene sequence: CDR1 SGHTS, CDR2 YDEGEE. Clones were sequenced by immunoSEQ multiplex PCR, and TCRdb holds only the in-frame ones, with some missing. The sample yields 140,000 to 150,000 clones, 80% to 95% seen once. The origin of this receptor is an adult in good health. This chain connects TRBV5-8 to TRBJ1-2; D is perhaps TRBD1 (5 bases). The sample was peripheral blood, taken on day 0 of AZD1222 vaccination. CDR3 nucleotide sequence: TGTGCCAGCAGCTTGCCAGGGCTTACTATTTGGAACACCTTC. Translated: CASSLPGLTIWNTF.